This TCR beta chain appears in the sequencing data of a study of OX40 agonist ivuxolimab in advanced cancers. On the study more broadly: Administration of intravenous ivuxolimab to patients occurred every 2 weeks at 0.01 to 10 mg/kg.

Germline CDR1 and CDR2: SGHAT and FQNNGV. This CDR3 has 16 amino acids. V lost 2 bases to trimming and J lost 2 bases, with 12 bases between them. Assay: immunoSEQ multiplex PCR; the TCRdb copy retains only in-frame clones and omits some. The sample includes 53,000 or so clones, about 81% of them seen just once. This chain uses TRBV11-2 with TRBJ2-2; D is ambiguous. The starting material was CD4+ or CD8+ T cells sorted from blood, obtained in a trial of the OX40 agonist ivuxolimab. This receptor was taken from an adult with an advanced solid tumor such as melanoma, head and neck, liver or kidney cancer. The CDR3 nucleotides are TGTGCCAGCAGCTTAATGTCACCACAAAACACCGGGGAGCTGTTTTTT. Translation gives CASSLMSPQNTGELFF.